This entry lists 31 T cell receptor beta chains sequenced from one sample in a study of cytomegalovirus exposure and HLA in healthy donors. Sequenced by immunoSEQ multiplex PCR; TCRdb stores in-frame clones only, minus some. The sample lists about 160,000 clones; over 85% were seen once. Input material: PBMCs. These receptors were taken from a man between 18 and 29 years old in good health and CMV-seropositive.

This clone was observed a few times. The chain carries TRBV5-1 and TRBJ2-3; D may be TRBD2 (5 bases). Trimming pared 0 bases from V and 0 bases from J, leaving 11 bases between. CDR3 length: 16 residues. Germline V gene data show CDR1 as SGHRS and CDR2 as YFSETQ. This CDR3 is CASSLGSGVSTDTQYF. CDR3 DNA sequence: TGCGCCAGCAGCTTGGGGAGCGGAGTGAGCACAGATACGCAGTATTTT.

The chain combines TRBV5-1 with TRBJ2-7; the D is unclear. The CDR3 runs 13 residues. Germline CDR1 SGHRS, CDR2 YFSETQ. V gave up 0 bases and J gave up 6 bases, with 10 bases separating them. The CDR3: CASSLESGLEQYF. CDR3 nucleotides: TGCGCCAGCAGCTTGGAGTCTGGGCTCGAGCAGTACTTC.

The chain recombines TRBV11-3 with TRBJ2-4; 8 bases are a match to TRBD2. In germline, CDR1 is SGHNT, CDR2 YENEEA. The V segment lost 5 bases and the J segment 8 bases; nucleotides outside the gene matches: 14. This CDR3 comprises 16 residues. The CDR3 loop reads CASSKMGGLGGDIQYF. The CDR3 DNA is TGTGCCAGCAGCAAGATGGGAGGTCTCGGGGGGGACATTCAGTACTTC.

The V call is TRBV7-9, the J call TRBJ1-5; D gene uncertain. V lost 4 bases and J lost 3, with 13 bases in between. CDR1 is SEHNR and CDR2 is FQNEAQ in the germline V gene (reference sequence). This CDR3 is 15 amino acids long. Here the CDR3 reads CASSSGNVPNQPQHF. As DNA, the CDR3 is TGTGCCAGCAGCTCCGGTAACGTTCCCAATCAGCCCCAGCATTTT.

This clone was observed a few times. The same CDR3 arises from other DNA sequences in this sample as well. The rearrangement joins TRBV15 to TRBJ2-7, with 11 bases aligning to TRBD1. Germline values: CDR1 LNHNV, CDR2 YYDKDF (reference sequence). The V and J ends lost 3 bases and 2 bases, in that order; junction bases with no gene match: 0. The CDR3 is 14 amino acids. The CDR3, as DNA: TGTGCCACCAGCAGGGACAGGGGGCCCTACGAGCAGTACTTC. Amino acid sequence: CATSRDRGPYEQYF.

V usage is TRBV6-1 and J usage is TRBJ2-5, with 10 bases that match TRBD2. The CDR3 sequence is 15 residues long. CDR1 and CDR2 (germline): MNHNS, SASEGT. Trimming cost V 4 bases and J 1 base; bases outside gene matches: 3. The CDR3 DNA reads TGTGCCAGCAGTGCCCGGACTAGCGGCCAAGAGACCCAGTACTTC. It specifies CASSARTSGQETQYF.

The chain employs TRBV5-6 and TRBJ2-2, with 12 bases matching TRBD2. The CDR3 runs to 17 residues. Germline assignment: CDR1 SGHDT and CDR2 YYEEEE. V gave up 2 bases and J gave up 7 bases; unmatched junction bases: 9. CDR3 amino acids: CASSFTPSGRADGELFF. The CDR3 DNA reads as TGTGCCAGCAGCTTCACCCCTAGCGGGAGGGCCGACGGGGAGCTGTTTTTT.

The J gene is TRBJ2-2, the V gene TRBV13, with a tentative D call TRBD1 (5 bases). The CDR3 runs 13 residues. The V gene's germline CDR1 is PRHDT and CDR2 FYEKMQ (reference sequence). V was pared by 6 bases and J by 5 bases, with 10 bases between. The CDR3 DNA sequence: TGTGCCAGCAGGTTCCCAGGGACCGGGGAGCTGTTTTTT. It translates to CASRFPGTGELFF.

The gene calls are TRBV11-2 and TRBJ2-2; 7 bases line up with TRBD1. The V segment lost 3 bases and the J segment 5 bases; nucleotides outside the gene matches: 3. There are 14 residues in the CDR3. From germline, CDR1 is SGHAT and CDR2 FQNNGV. The CDR3 loop reads CASSFRDRTGELFF. The CDR3 coding sequence is TGTGCCAGCAGCTTTAGGGACAGAACCGGGGAGCTGTTTTTT.

This clone appeared once. CDR3 in DNA: TGTGCCAGCAGCGCTATCGACAGGGATAATTCACCCCTCCACTTT. As protein: CASSAIDRDNSPLHF. V gene TRBV5-6 combines with J gene TRBJ1-6; 7 bases map to TRBD1. CDR1 and CDR2 from the germline V gene are SGHDT and YYEEEE. Trimming at V came to 4 bases and at J to 5 bases, leaving 6 bases not matched to a gene. This CDR3 has 15 residues.

This rearrangement joins TRBV5-1 to TRBJ2-1; 9 bases are shared with TRBD2. Germline V gives CDR1 SGHRS, CDR2 YFSETQ. This CDR3 has 16 amino acids. Trimming cost V 1 base and J 4 bases; bases outside gene matches: 6. The chain's CDR3 is CASSLTRTSEYNEQFF. CDR3 sequence (DNA): TGCGCCAGCAGCTTGACCAGGACTAGCGAGTACAATGAGCAGTTCTTC.

The chain employs TRBV19 and TRBJ2-7, with D tentatively TRBD2 (6 bases). CDR1 LNHDA and CDR2 SQIVND come from the germline V gene (reference sequence). V was clipped by 6 bases and J by 6 bases, with 18 bases between them. The CDR3 is 14 residues long. CDR3 sequence (DNA): TGTGCCAGTAGCCGAGGACGGAGGGCAGGCGAGCAGTACTTC. Amino acid sequence: CASSRGRRAGEQYF.

This rearrangement joins TRBV4-1 to TRBJ2-1; 7 positions match TRBD2. The germline gives CDR1 MGHRA, CDR2 YSYEKL. This CDR3 has 14 residues. V shed 7 bases and J 3 bases; nucleotides not matched to a gene: 6. The DNA of the CDR3 is TGCGCCAGCATGGGAGGGGCAGGCTACAATGAGCAGTTCTTC. This sequence encodes CASMGGAGYNEQFF.

This clone was seen once. V gene TRBV11-2 combines with J gene TRBJ2-7; D is undetermined. The V and J ends lost 2 bases and 7 bases respectively, with 3 bases between them. CDR1 is SGHAT and CDR2 is FQNNGV in the germline V gene. This CDR3 region has 10 residues. The DNA for the CDR3 is TGTGCCAGCAGCTTATTAGAGCAGTACTTC. Its protein product is CASSLLEQYF.

The CDR3 here is CASDSAASGNYEQFF. The CDR3 DNA follows: TGTGCCAGCGATTCCGCGGCTAGCGGGAACTATGAGCAGTTCTTC. This sequence joins TRBV7-9 and TRBJ2-1; 9 bases align to TRBD2. Trimming at V came to 8 bases and at J to 8 bases, leaving 13 bases not matched to a gene. Per the germline V gene, CDR1 is SEHNR and CDR2 is FQNEAQ (reference sequence). The CDR3 contains 15 residues.

The V call is TRBV2, the J call TRBJ2-3; D is unresolved. Germline lookup yields CDR1 SNHLY and CDR2 FYNNEI. The CDR3 is 14 residues long. Trimming stripped 3 bases from V and 2 bases from J, with 9 bases between. The CDR3 loop reads CASSDVEATDTQYF. Here the CDR3 DNA reads TGTGCCAGCAGTGATGTAGAAGCCACAGATACGCAGTATTTT.

The V and J genes are TRBV28 and TRBJ2-4, with D possibly TRBD2 on 6 matching bases. CDR3 length: 20 residues. Per germline, CDR1 MDHEN and CDR2 SYDVKM. V dropped 2 bases and J dropped 0 bases, with 23 bases sitting between them. Here the CDR3 reads CASSLAGGADARVAKNIQYF. In DNA, the CDR3 is TGTGCCAGCAGTTTAGCGGGCGGGGCTGATGCACGGGTAGCCAAAAACATTCAGTACTTC.

The chain recombines TRBV5-6 with TRBJ2-7; 7 nucleotides align to TRBD1. The CDR3 length is 15 residues. With V trimmed by 5 bases and J by 0 bases, 8 bases remained unmatched. The V gene's germline CDR1 is SGHDT and CDR2 YYEEEE. The DNA for the CDR3 is TGTGCCAGCAGATCGGGACAGCCAGGCTCCTACGAGCAGTACTTC. It is translated as CASRSGQPGSYEQYF. The whole variable domain, remainder taken from reference TRBV5-6 and TRBJ2-7, is DAGVTQSPTHLIKTRGQQVTLRCSPKSGHDTVSWYQQALGQGPQFIFQYYEEEERQRGNFPDRFSGHQFPNYSSELNVNALLLGDSALYLCASRSGQPGSYEQYFGPGTRLTVT.

The chain carries TRBV29-1 and TRBJ2-1; 11 bases agree with TRBD2. CDR1 and CDR2 (germline): SQVTM, ANQGSEA. CDR3 length equals 15 residues. The CDR3 DNA reads as TGCAGTGTAAATATAGCGGGAGGGGACTACAATGAGCAGTTCTTC. Its protein is CSVNIAGGDYNEQFF.

V usage is TRBV16 and J usage is TRBJ1-2, with TRBD1 identical over 11 bases. Germline CDR1 reads KGHSY; CDR2 reads FQNENV. There are 15 residues in the CDR3. The J segment lost 4 bases and the V segment lost 6 bases, leaving 7 bases of the junction unmatched. The CDR3 protein is CASSLSGQGVYGYTF. The CDR3 coding sequence is TGTGCCAGCAGTTTATCGGGACAGGGGGTCTATGGCTACACCTTC.

V and J are TRBV28 and TRBJ2-1, with D possibly being TRBD1 (6 bases). Germline V gene lookup returns CDR1 MDHEN and CDR2 SYDVKM. The V end was cut by 6 bases, the J end by 2 bases, with 11 bases between. This CDR3 region has 14 residues. CDR3 region: CASRETGPYNEQFF. CDR3 bases: TGTGCCAGCAGGGAGACAGGACCCTACAATGAGCAGTTCTTC.

The chain recombines TRBV5-8 with TRBJ2-7; no definite D call. V was clipped by 4 bases and J by 2 bases, with 7 bases between them. The CDR3 extends over 12 amino acids. CDR1 and CDR2 from the germline V gene are SGHTS and YDEGEE. CDR3 protein: CASSRSAYEQYF. In nucleotides, the CDR3 is TGTGCCAGCAGCCGGTCGGCCTACGAGCAGTACTTC. Using reference TRBV5-8 and TRBJ2-7 for the parts outside the CDR3, the full variable domain is EAGVTQSPTHLIKTRGQQATLRCSPISGHTSVYWYQQALGLGLQFLLWYDEGEERNRGNFPPRFSGRQFPNYSSELNVNALELEDSALYLCASSRSAYEQYFGPGTRLTVT.

The chain has TRBV28 and TRBJ2-5; TRBD2 matches at 14 bases. The V gene's germline CDR1 is MDHEN and CDR2 SYDVKM. V lost 6 bases and J lost 1; bases outside the gene matches: 13. This CDR3 is 19 amino acids long. CDR3 amino acids: CASSVEGLAGAPLQETQYF. CDR3 DNA: TGTGCCAGCAGCGTAGAGGGACTAGCGGGAGCCCCTCTCCAAGAGACCCAGTACTTC.

This rearrangement joins TRBV27 to TRBJ1-4; perhaps TRBD1 as D (5 bases). Trimming left V 2 bases short and J 6 bases short, with 7 bases between. The V gene's germline CDR1 is MNHEY and CDR2 SMNVEV (reference sequence). This CDR3 contains 13 residues. The CDR3 spells CASSLGAHEKLFF. The CDR3 bases are TGTGCCAGCAGTTTAGGGGCCCATGAAAAACTGTTTTTT.

The chain links TRBV2 to TRBJ1-5; tentatively, D is TRBD1 (6 bases). The CDR3 extends over 16 amino acids. Between the trimmed V and J ends, which lost 4 bases and 0 bases, there was a span of 13 bases. Germline-derived CDR1 and CDR2 are SNHLY and FYNNEI. The CDR3 loop is CASSAYGGYSNQPQHF. CDR3 bases: TGTGCCAGCAGTGCCTATGGGGGCTATAGCAATCAGCCCCAGCATTTT.

The V and J genes are TRBV7-9 and TRBJ1-2; 7 nucleotides align to TRBD1. The trim removed 6 bases at V and 4 bases at J, leaving 5 bases unmatched. The length of the CDR3 is 13 residues. CDR1 and CDR2 from the germline V gene are SEHNR and FQNEAQ (reference sequence). The CDR3 DNA reads TGTGCCAGCAGTCCCGGACAGGTCTATGGCTACACCTTC. It encodes CASSPGQVYGYTF.

This sequence joins TRBV6-6 and TRBJ2-1; TRBD2 aligns across 12 bases. The V segment lost 4 bases and the J segment 6 bases; nucleotides outside the gene matches: 1. In germline, CDR1 is MNHNY, CDR2 SVGAGI (reference sequence). The CDR3 covers 14 residues. The CDR3 nucleotides are TGTGCCAGCAGTTCGACTAGCGGGGGCAATGAGCAGTTCTTC. Protein product: CASSSTSGGNEQFF.

This clone was recorded once. This rearrangement joins TRBV27 to TRBJ2-1, with no clear D. The V end was cut by 3 bases, the J end by 5 bases, with 8 bases between. Germline V lookup: CDR1 MNHEY, CDR2 SMNVEV (reference sequence). This CDR3 has 13 residues. The chain's CDR3 is CASSFYSNNEQFF. CDR3 nucleotides: TGTGCCAGCAGTTTTTATAGCAACAATGAGCAGTTCTTC.

The V and J genes are TRBV29-1 and TRBJ1-1; D gene uncertain. Trimming pared 5 bases from V and 3 bases from J, leaving 16 bases between. CDR1 and CDR2 (germline): SQVTM, ANQGSEA. The CDR3 consists of 14 residues. CDR3 protein: CSVRLRGRDTEAFF. DNA of the CDR3: TGCAGCGTTCGCCTCAGAGGCCGGGACACTGAAGCTTTCTTT.

This clone is a singleton in its sample. This rearrangement joins TRBV28 to TRBJ1-5; no reliable D call. The CDR3 consists of 14 residues. CDR1 MDHEN and CDR2 SYDVKM come from the germline V gene. The ends were cut back, 1 base at V and 4 bases at J, with 8 bases in the middle. The chain's CDR3 is CASSLYGGNQPQHF. The CDR3 DNA reads TGTGCCAGCAGTTTATATGGCGGGAATCAGCCCCAGCATTTT.

This clone was detected a few times. The chain couples TRBV5-1 to TRBJ1-1; D is undetermined. With 4 bases removed from V and 5 bases from J, the gap between germline ends came to 15 bases. The CDR3 is 14 residues long. CDR1 and CDR2 from the germline V gene are SGHRS and YFSETQ. This CDR3 reads CASSQGAAGTEAFF. The CDR3 nucleotides are TGCGCCAGCAGCCAAGGAGCGGCGGGGACTGAAGCTTTCTTT.